Following are 9 T cell receptor beta chains from one sample sequenced in a study of T-cell reconstitution after alpha-beta-depleted transplantation in children. Preparation of the TCRbeta library used unique molecular identifiers. TCRdb processed the PCR reads anew with MiXCR; each CDR3 protein has one entry. Altogether about 500,000 distinct CDR3 sequences are present, 32% being singletons, with the ten largest covering 2.4%. Specimen: PBMCs from the stem cell graft donor, collected from the stem cell graft. The source is a human donor who donated a stem cell graft to a child with aplastic anemia.

This clonotype has only a few counts. The V gene is TRBV7-2, the J gene TRBJ2-7, with 7 bases lining up with TRBD2. Trimming cost V 1 base and J 2 bases; bases outside gene matches: 5. Germline V gene sequence: CDR1 SGHTA, CDR2 FQGNSA. The CDR3 contains 15 residues. The CDR3 region is CASSLGLGGAYEQYF. Here the CDR3 DNA reads TGTGCCAGCAGCTTAGGACTGGGGGGGGCCTACGAGCAGTACTTC.

Only a few counts were recorded for this clonotype. The chain has TRBV12-3 or TRBV12-4 and TRBJ2-5; 8 positions match TRBD1. The CDR3 extends over 17 amino acids. J lost 5 bases, V lost 5 bases, and 16 bases had no gene match. This CDR3 is CASSPRQGKGTEETQYF. The CDR3 bases are TGTGCCAGCAGTCCAAGACAGGGGAAGGGGACAGAGGAGACCCAGTACTTC.

V gene TRBV30 combines with J gene TRBJ1-3; D remains unclear. CDR1 GTSNPN and CDR2 SVGIG come from the germline V gene (reference sequence). The CDR3 has 13 amino acids. Deletions cut 2 bases from V and 4 bases from J, with 9 bases between. DNA of the CDR3: TGTGCCTGGAGTTTTTGGGGAGGAAACACCATATATTTT. This gives the protein CAWSFWGGNTIYF.

This clonotype has only a few counts. The chain recombines TRBV10-2 with TRBJ2-1, with D perhaps matching TRBD2 (5 bases). Germline V gene data show CDR1 as WSHSY and CDR2 as SAAADI. The CDR3 is 15 amino acids. The germline V and J ends were trimmed by 6 bases and 9 bases, with 21 bases remaining between them. As DNA, the CDR3 is TGCGCCAGCAGCCCAGCGGACTCCCCGCTTCTTGAGCAGTTCTTC. This gives the protein CASSPADSPLLEQFF.

This clonotype showed up just a few times. The DNA for the CDR3 is TGTGCCAGCACCCAACCCTCTGGGATCCGAGAGACCCAGTACTTC. Amino acids: CASTQPSGIRETQYF. The V gene is TRBV28, the J gene TRBJ2-5; D remains unclear. Per the germline V gene, CDR1 is MDHEN and CDR2 is SYDVKM. The CDR3 runs 15 residues. V was cut by 7 bases and J by 4 bases, with 19 bases left in between.

This clonotype has only a few counts. The chain carries TRBV7-2 and TRBJ2-7; 7 bases agree with TRBD2. The CDR3 runs 13 residues. V dropped 2 bases and J dropped 9; count of bases not matched to a gene: 7. From germline, CDR1 is SGHTA and CDR2 FQGNSA. As DNA, the CDR3 is TGTGCCAGCAGCTTACGGTCTAGCGGAAGGCAGTACGTC. It translates to CASSLRSSGRQYV.

This clonotype has more than one count but fewer than ten. The J gene is TRBJ2-1, the V gene TRBV29-1, with 8 bases matching TRBD2. The CDR3 is 15 residues long. Trimming took 3 bases from V and 0 from J; bases not matched to a gene: 4. The germline V gene encodes CDR1 SQVTM and CDR2 ANQGSEA. The CDR3 DNA sequence: TGCAGCGTTGATTGGGCGGGAGGCTCCTACAATGAGCAGTTCTTC. Protein product: CSVDWAGGSYNEQFF.

The CDR3: CASSFRTRGSGQETQYF. The CDR3 DNA sequence: TGTGCCAGCAGTTTCCGCACACGGGGTTCGGGCCAAGAGACCCAGTACTTC. This sequence joins TRBV27 and TRBJ2-5; D might be TRBD2 (5 bases). The germline CDR1 and CDR2 sequences are MNHEY and SMNVEV (reference sequence). The V end was cut by 3 bases, the J end by 1 base, with 18 bases between. The CDR3 covers 17 residues.

The chain carries TRBV7-2 and TRBJ2-4, with D perhaps TRBD2 (7 bases). The germline gives CDR1 SGHTA, CDR2 FQGNSA. The length of the CDR3 is 15 residues. With 4 bases removed from V and 9 bases from J, the gap between germline ends came to 19 bases. In DNA form, the CDR3 reads TGTGCCAGCAGCTCCTCGAGGGGGAGGGCCAGCATTCAGTACTTC. Its translation is CASSSSRGRASIQYF.